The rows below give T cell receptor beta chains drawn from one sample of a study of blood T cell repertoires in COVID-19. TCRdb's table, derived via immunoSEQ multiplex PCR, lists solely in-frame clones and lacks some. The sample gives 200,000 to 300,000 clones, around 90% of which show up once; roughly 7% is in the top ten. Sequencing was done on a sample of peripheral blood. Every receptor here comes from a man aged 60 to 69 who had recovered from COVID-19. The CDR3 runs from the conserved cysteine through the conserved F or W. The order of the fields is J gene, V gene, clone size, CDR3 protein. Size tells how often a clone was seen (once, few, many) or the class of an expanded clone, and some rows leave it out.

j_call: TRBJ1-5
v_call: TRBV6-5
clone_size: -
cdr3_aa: CASMGRVDSNQPQHF

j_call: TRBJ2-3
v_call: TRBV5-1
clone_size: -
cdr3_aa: CASSLGQYTQYF

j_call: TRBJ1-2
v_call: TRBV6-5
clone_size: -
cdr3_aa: CASSYSRGQGYTF

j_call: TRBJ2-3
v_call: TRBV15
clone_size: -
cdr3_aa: CATSRLAGPTDTQYF

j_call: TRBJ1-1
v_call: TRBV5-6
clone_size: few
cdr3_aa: CASSLAGTGVVEAFF

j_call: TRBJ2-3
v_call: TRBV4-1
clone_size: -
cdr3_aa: CASSQVTGGYTDTQYF

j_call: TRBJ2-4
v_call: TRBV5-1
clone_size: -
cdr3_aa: CASSQGLAGNIQYF

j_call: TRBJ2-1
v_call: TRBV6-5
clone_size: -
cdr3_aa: CASTRTPYNEQFF

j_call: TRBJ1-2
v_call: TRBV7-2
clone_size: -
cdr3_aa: CASSKTLAGGYTF

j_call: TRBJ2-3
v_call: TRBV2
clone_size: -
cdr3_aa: CASSETGELADTQYF

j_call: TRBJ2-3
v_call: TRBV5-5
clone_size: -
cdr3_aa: CASSLKGASTDTQYF

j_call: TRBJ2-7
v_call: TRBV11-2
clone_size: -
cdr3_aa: CASTRRGQIPYEQYF

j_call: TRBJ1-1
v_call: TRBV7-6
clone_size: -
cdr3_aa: CASSTLMNTEAFF

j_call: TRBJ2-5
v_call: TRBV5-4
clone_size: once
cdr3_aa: CASSPGGGDQETQYF

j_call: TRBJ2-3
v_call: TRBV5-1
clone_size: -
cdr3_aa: CASSFAPSGFGIDTQYF

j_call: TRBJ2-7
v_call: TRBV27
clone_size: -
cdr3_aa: CASSLLPPTSGTYEQYF

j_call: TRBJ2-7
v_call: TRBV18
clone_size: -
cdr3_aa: CASSPNQGSYEQYF

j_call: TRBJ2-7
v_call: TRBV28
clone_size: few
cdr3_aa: CASSLASRTGGFYEQYF

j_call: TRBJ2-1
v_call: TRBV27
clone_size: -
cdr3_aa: CATNRDRVHNEQFF

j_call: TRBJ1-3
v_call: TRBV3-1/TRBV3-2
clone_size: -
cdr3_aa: CASSQEGHRISGNTIYF

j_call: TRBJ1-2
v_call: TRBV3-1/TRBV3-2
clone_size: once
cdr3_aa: CASSSHGLAGLYGYTF

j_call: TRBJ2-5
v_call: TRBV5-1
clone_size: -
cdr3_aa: CASSQTGGAETQYF

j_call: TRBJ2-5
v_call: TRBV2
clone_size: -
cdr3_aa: CASSAEETGGSTQYF

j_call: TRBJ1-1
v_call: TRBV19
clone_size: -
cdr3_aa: CASSTSTGDGNSEAFF

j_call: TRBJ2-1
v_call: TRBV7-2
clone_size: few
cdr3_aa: CASSPEGQGGRQFF

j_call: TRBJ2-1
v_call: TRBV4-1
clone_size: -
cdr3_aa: CASSQGLAGGNPPNEQFF

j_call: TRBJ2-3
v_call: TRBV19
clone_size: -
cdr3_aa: CASSPSTGVTDTQYF

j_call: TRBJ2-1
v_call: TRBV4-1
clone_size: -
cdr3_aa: CASSQAPQTRDEQFF

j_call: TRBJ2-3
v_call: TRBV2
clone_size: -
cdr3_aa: CATGLGIADTQYF

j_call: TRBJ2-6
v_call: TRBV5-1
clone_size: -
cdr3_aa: CASSRYGRAGGISGANVLTF

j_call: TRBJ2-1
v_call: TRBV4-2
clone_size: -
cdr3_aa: CASSQASGGTNEQFF

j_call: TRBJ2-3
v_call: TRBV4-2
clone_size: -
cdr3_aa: CASSAGQGAGDTQYF

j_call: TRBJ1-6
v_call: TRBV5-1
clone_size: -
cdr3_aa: CASSIQGQGNSPLHF

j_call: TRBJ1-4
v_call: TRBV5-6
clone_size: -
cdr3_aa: CASSLMRRTNEKLFF

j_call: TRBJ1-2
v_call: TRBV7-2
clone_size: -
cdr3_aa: CASSPPGSYGYTF

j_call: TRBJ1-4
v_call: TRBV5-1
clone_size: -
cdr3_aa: CASRPDRYNEKLFF

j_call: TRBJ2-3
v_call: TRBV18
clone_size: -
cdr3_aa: CASSPGGTDTQYF

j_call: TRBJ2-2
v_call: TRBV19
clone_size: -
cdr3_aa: CATLDRAGELFF

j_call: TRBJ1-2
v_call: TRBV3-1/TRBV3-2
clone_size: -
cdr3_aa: CASSQAGQGNYGYTF

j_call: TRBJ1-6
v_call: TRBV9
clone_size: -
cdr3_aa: CASSVGETGTSPLHF

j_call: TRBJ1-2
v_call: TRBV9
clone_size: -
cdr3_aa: CASSVSNYGVNYGYTF

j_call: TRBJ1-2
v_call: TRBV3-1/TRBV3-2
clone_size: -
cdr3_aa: CASSQGYLLDYGYTF

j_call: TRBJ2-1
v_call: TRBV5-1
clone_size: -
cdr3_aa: CASSLYQAGTRGNEQFF